This T cell receptor (beta chain) was observed in a study of yellow fever vaccine responses in identical twins. This CDR3 comprises 13 residues. Trimming stripped 4 bases from V and 4 bases from J, with 10 bases between. From germline, CDR1 is SNHLY and CDR2 FYNNEI. Each CDR3 protein is one row after TCRdb ran MiXCR on the RT-PCR reads. The sample carries roughly 17,000 distinct CDR3 sequences, 61% recorded once. Whole-study results and caveats: Twins' vaccine T cell response reportedly seemed partly convergent, partly personalized.

Notes on this clonotype: Its antigen is unidentified.

The V gene is TRBV2, the J gene TRBJ1-2; D gene unclear. The specimen comprised T cells from blood (PBMCs), unsorted or a sorted subset (not recorded which), sampled before or after yellow fever vaccination (not recorded which). The sequence was collected from a young woman who received the yellow fever vaccine. The CDR3 nucleotides are TGTGCCAGCAGTGTCAAACAGACCTATGGCTACACCTTC. Translating gives CASSVKQTYGYTF.